This entry lists 3 T cell receptor beta chains sequenced from one sample in a study of shared clonotypes between healthy human individuals. Data came from immunoSEQ multiplex PCR; TCRdb stores just in-frame clones and leaves some out. This repertoire shows roughly 1 million clones, about four fifths found once; its top ten account for under 0.65%. The source material was memory CD4+ T cells from PBMCs. Described subset: CD45RA-negative fraction. These receptors were taken from a man aged 18 to 30 in good health. Some clones in this sample may be carry-over from other donors' samples.

CDR3 sequence (DNA): TGCAGTGCCTCCGGGACAAGCCAGACCTTC. This gives the protein CSASGTSQTF. The chain carries TRBV20-1 and TRBJ1-2; maybe TRBD1 (6 bases). The CDR3 has 10 amino acids. Germline V gene data show CDR1 as DFQATT and CDR2 as SNEGSKA (reference sequence). Deletions cut 6 bases from V and 14 bases from J, with 16 bases between.

V is TRBV18 and J is TRBJ2-3; D not certain. Trimming removed 2 bases at V and 5 bases at J, with 11 bases between. The CDR3 contains 14 residues. Germline CDR1 is KGHSH and CDR2 is LQKENI. The CDR3 is CASSPGRPRDTQYF. In DNA, the CDR3 is TGTGCCAGCTCACCAGGCCGCCCCCGAGATACGCAGTATTTT.

The gene calls are TRBV2 and TRBJ2-7, with TRBD1 matching over 9 bases. V lost 7 bases, J lost 3 bases, and 4 bases stayed unmatched. Germline CDR1 SNHLY, CDR2 FYNNEI. The CDR3 has 13 residues. Here the CDR3 DNA reads TGTGCCAGCACCGGGACAGGGAACTACGAGCAGTACTTC. Translation: CASTGTGNYEQYF.